This T cell receptor beta chain appears in the sequencing data of a study of blood T cell repertoires in COVID-19. This table comes from immunoSEQ multiplex PCR, and its TCRdb copy is limited to in-frame clones, with some not included. Of roughly 150,000 clones listed, roughly 80% are singletons. Everyone who took part was about 18 to 90 years old, and they came from 24 US areas. V shed 4 bases and J 7 bases; nucleotides not matched to a gene: 5. Germline CDR1 reads MNHEY; CDR2 reads SMNVEV (reference sequence). The CDR3 runs to 15 residues. This clone showed up just once. The source of this sequence is a woman aged 40 to 50 with acute COVID-19. Material for sequencing was PBMCs or T cells enriched from blood (not recorded which). The chain carries TRBV27 and TRBJ1-6; 9 nucleotides match TRBD1. DNA for the CDR3: TGTGCCAGCAGTTCTCTCGGGACAGGGAATTCACCCCTCCACTTT. It is translated as CASSSLGTGNSPLHF.